This TCR beta chain was obtained from a study of Ad26.COV2.S vaccination and SARS-CoV-2 variants listed by TCRdb under 2021. General notes on the study: Donors in the vaccine arm were drawn from COV1001, a multicentre, randomized, double-blind, placebo-controlled phase I-IIa trial testing Ad26.COV2.S in healthy adults. Throughout the experiments and outcome assessment, investigators stayed blinded to trial group allocation. The specificity and breadth of SARS-CoV-2-reactive T cell receptors after Ad26.COV2.S vaccination were assessed by TCRbeta repertoire sequencing. The TCR-sequenced set comprised approximately 30 samples: around 20 Ad26.COV2.S vaccine recipients, 5 placebo recipients and 8 SARS-CoV-2 convalescent individuals. Ad26.COV2.S was given intramuscularly at 5x10^10 or 1x10^11 viral particles, as a single shot or as two shots 56 days apart. Trial participants were randomized into five groups of five: low-dose or high-dose Ad26.COV2.S given once or twice, or placebo on both occasions. Broader findings and caveats from the paper: Vaccine and placebo recipients had comparable non-spike TCR breadth, which fits with the vaccine containing only spike. Higher spike-specific TCR breadth was observed in Ad26.COV2.S recipients than in placebo recipients (P = 0.0014). After vaccination, substantial breadth of spike-specific CD8+ and CD4+ T cell responses was reported. The authors noted that total T cell responses may have been underestimated by the TCR breadth and depth analyses. The study was not powered for comparison of responses between vaccine doses or regimens.

As regards this clone: Its antigen is unknown. No base qualities exist here, and no much larger clone lies one base off it.

TCRbeta CDR3 regions were sequenced with the immunoSEQ Assay. After extraction, genomic DNA underwent amplification by bias-controlled multiplex PCR, followed by high-throughput sequencing. On the study's bioinformatics: To quantify the absolute abundance of each unique TCRbeta CDR3 region, sequences were collapsed and filtered. Usable DNA was measured by amplifying reference genes present in all nucleated cells, and TCRbeta template counts were normalized to that usable DNA to estimate T cell fraction. Repertoire TCRs were annotated as SARS-CoV-2-specific by exact matching of V gene, CDR3 amino acid sequence and J gene to a known reactive TCR set. The reference SARS-CoV-2 TCR set was derived from MIRA and filtered for enrichment in COVID-19-positive ImmuneCODE repertoires, a step that removed public or cross-reactive TCRs. Drawing on the MIRA antigens, annotated TCRs were analysed further at the level of specific ORF or position within ORF. Breadth was defined as the number of annotated unique rearrangements divided by the total number of unique productive rearrangements, and depth was defined as the summed frequency of the annotated unique rearrangements. TCR breadth was compared between groups using two-sided Wilcoxon rank-sum tests. TCRdb took this table from immuneACCESS and kept in-frame rearrangements with V and J called. Such tables lack part of the clones; where checked against another copy, unresolved V genes explain under half of the gap, and the rest is unexplained. V and J calls and clone size are given by that table; D and trimming were obtained from the DNA. Present in this sample are 350,000 to 450,000 clones, 92% of which were seen just once. The leading ten clones occupy more than 1.5% of the sample.

Sample treatment or condition, as interpreted from the label and publication: around 19 received Ad26.COV2.S at low or high dose, single or two shots; 5 received placebo; per-sample allocation not given. Repertoires of vaccine and placebo recipients were sequenced from samples collected on day 63 after the first injection. In Cohort 1b, 25 or so adults aged 18-55 years were enrolled at a single site in Boston, USA, between 29 July and 7 August 2020. Ad26.COV2.S was a replication-incompetent adenovirus type 26 vector that expressed a prefusion-stabilized SARS-CoV-2 spike protein derived from the original Wuhan strain. Here the sequenced sample was peripheral blood, taken in a trial of Ad26.COV2.S vaccine versus placebo. The clonotype originates from a person between 18 and 59 years old who received the Ad26.COV2.S COVID-19 vaccine or a placebo.

The encoded CDR3 is CASSAQYLGYEQYF. The base sequence is TGTGCCAGCAGTGCTCAGTATCTAGGCTACGAGCAGTACTTC. The chain uses TRBV2 and TRBJ2-7; a confident D gene designation cannot be given. In the germline V gene, CDR1 corresponds to SNHLY and CDR2 to FYNNEI. Its CDR3 holds 14 amino acids, cysteine through phenylalanine. This entry keeps only the CDR3 DNA: 42 bases, framed from base 1. V is cut by 4 bases and J by 3 bases, and the space between the germline ends is 13 bases.